This T cell receptor beta chain was retrieved from a study of Graves' ophthalmopathy and Graves' hyperthyroidism. This clonotype occurred many times. Germline assignment: CDR1 SGHRS and CDR2 YFSETQ. This CDR3 has 15 amino acids. V was clipped by 5 bases and J by 1 base; unmatched bases: 3. Diagnosis was based on clinical symptoms, serum thyroxine, TRAb, thyroid ultrasound and orbital computed tomography. Amplification targeted the TCR beta CDR3 regions, with RNA transcripts as the source material. HTBI primers were used in a first-round RT-PCR, which preceded a second-round multiplex PCR. MiXCR, run by TCRdb on the multiplex PCR reads, gives a single entry per CDR3 protein. The sample has 300,000 to 400,000 distinct CDR3 sequences, about 17% seen once.

V usage is TRBV5-1 and J usage is TRBJ1-5; 10 bases map to TRBD1. Sequenced sample: peripheral blood. The source is an adult woman with stable Graves' hyperthyroidism. CDR3 DNA sequence: TGCGCCAGCAGTTGGACAGGGGGGAGCAATCAGCCCCAGCATTTT. It codes for CASSWTGGSNQPQHF.